The clone carrying this T cell receptor beta chain was seen a handful of times. Antigen specificity is unknown. The CDR3 loop spans 13 amino acids. V dropped 4 bases and J dropped 4; count of bases not matched to a gene: 3. This entry is derived from a study of T-cell memory formation after mild COVID-19. Turning to the study itself: For the most part, TCR clusters were specific to one donor. General observations from the study: Mainly in CM and EM were contracting CD4+ clones; CD8+ were in EMRA. Clones that shrank (day 15 to 85) were balanced CD4/CD8, whereas later expanders leaned CD4+.

5'RACE with constant-segment primers yielded barcoded, UMI-tagged TCR alpha and TCR beta cDNA libraries. TCRdb independently ran MiXCR on the 5' RACE reads; one entry per CDR3 protein. The profile shows approximately 210,000 distinct CDR3 sequences, around 16% of them singletons. The clonotype originates from an adult woman who had mild COVID-19 (a few samples of this study predate the infection). Cell type and time point are not known. The specimen sequenced was PBMCs or a T cell subset sorted from them (not recorded which). This chain connects TRBV12-3 or TRBV12-4 to TRBJ1-2; TRBD1 agrees at 7 bases. The CDR3 coding sequence is TGTGCCAGCAGTTGGGACAGACCCTATGGCTACACCTTC. Translating it yields CASSWDRPYGYTF.